This TCR beta chain stems from a study of blood T cell repertoires in COVID-19. In the study overall: The study drew acute and convalescent COVID-19 samples from the United States, Italy and Spain. PBMCs, B-cell-depleted T cells, or T cells were the source of the cDNA or gDNA that made up the material.

In the original processing: Scientists estimated how many nucleated cells there were by amplifying reference gene primers. The repertoire was sequenced with immunoSEQ multiplex PCR; TCRdb's copy has only in-frame clones and lacks some. V, J and clone size are those of that table, while D and trimming were read from the DNA. The table includes 200,000 to 250,000 clones, 87% detected once. Trimming removed 3 bases from V and 5 bases from J; junction bases left unmatched: 10. This CDR3 has 17 residues. CDR1 and CDR2 from the germline V gene are LGHNA and YSLEER. Sequencing used peripheral blood. This clonotype was obtained from a woman between 18 and 30 years old who had recovered from COVID-19. J is TRBJ2-2 and V is TRBV4-3, with 9 positions matching TRBD1. CDR3 sequence: CASSHTVGTGITGELFF. Here the CDR3 DNA reads TGCGCCAGCAGCCACACCGTGGGGACAGGGATAACCGGGGAGCTGTTTTTT.